The 30 T cell receptor beta chains below all came from one sample that was sequenced in a study of cytomegalovirus exposure and HLA in healthy donors. Clones were read by immunoSEQ multiplex PCR, and TCRdb kept only the in-frame ones, dropping some. The sample lists about 170,000 clones; around nine tenths were seen once. The specimen was PBMCs. Every receptor here comes from a woman between 18 and 29 years old in good health and CMV-seropositive.

This clone appeared a single time. The chain carries TRBV2 and TRBJ2-3, with TRBD1 matching over 7 bases. The V gene end was trimmed by 5 bases and the J gene end by 4 bases; junction bases not matched to a gene: 9. This CDR3 spans 15 amino acids. Germline V gene lookup returns CDR1 SNHLY and CDR2 FYNNEI. The CDR3 nucleotides read TGTGCCAGCAGTTATGACAGGGCGAATGCAGATACGCAGTATTTT. Its translation is CASSYDRANADTQYF.

The chain recombines TRBV6-5 with TRBJ2-7; TRBD2 aligns across 8 bases. V lost 0 bases to trimming and J lost 4 bases; unmatched junction nucleotides: 5. The CDR3 runs to 15 residues. Germline loops: CDR1 MNHEY, CDR2 SVGAGI. CDR3 loop: CASSYSREGLYEQYF. DNA for the CDR3: TGTGCCAGCAGTTACTCCCGGGAGGGCCTATACGAGCAGTACTTC.

This clone occurred a few times. This chain connects TRBV27 to TRBJ2-7, with 8 positions matching TRBD2. V lost 5 bases to trimming and J lost 7 bases; unmatched junction nucleotides: 7. This CDR3 has 13 residues. Germline CDR1 MNHEY, CDR2 SMNVEV (reference sequence). CDR3 residues: CASSGTRSGEQYF. CDR3 in DNA: TGTGCCAGCAGTGGGACTAGGTCAGGAGAGCAGTACTTC.

This clone appeared a few times. The chain employs TRBV18 and TRBJ2-1; D unclear. Germline CDR1 KGHSH, CDR2 LQKENI. V lost 2 bases and J 5 bases, leaving 13 bases between the germline ends. The CDR3 has 15 residues. CDR3 sequence reads: CASSPTLVDHNEQFF. DNA of the CDR3: TGTGCCAGCTCACCAACGCTAGTTGATCACAATGAGCAGTTCTTC. The entire variable domain, with the rest obtained from reference TRBV18 and TRBJ2-1, is as follows: NAGVMQNPRHLVRRRGQEARLRCSPMKGHSHVYWYRQLPEEGLKFMVYLQKENIIDESGMPKERFSAEFPKEGPSILRIQQVVRGDSAAYFCASSPTLVDHNEQFFGPGTRLTVL.

The chain links TRBV11-3 to TRBJ2-7; 12 bases agree with TRBD2. The CDR3 consists of 15 residues. Germline V lookup: CDR1 SGHNT, CDR2 YENEEA. The J segment lost 10 bases and the V segment lost 3 bases, leaving 10 bases of the junction unmatched. For the CDR3, the DNA is TGTGCCAGCAGCTTGAGTTCGGGACTAGCGGGCCGACAGTACTTC. Translation gives CASSLSSGLAGRQYF.

This chain uses TRBV5-1 with TRBJ2-1; TRBD2 matches at 16 bases. J gave up 4 bases and V 4 bases, and 8 bases lay outside the gene matches. CDR1 is SGHRS and CDR2 is YFSETQ in the germline V gene. The CDR3 totals 18 residues. The CDR3 reads CASSTGLAGGPGYNEQFF. As DNA, the CDR3 is TGCGCCAGCAGCACGGGACTAGCGGGAGGGCCGGGATACAATGAGCAGTTCTTC.

The chain links TRBV5-5 to TRBJ2-7; 8 positions agree with TRBD2. V shed 4 bases and J 3 bases; nucleotides not matched to a gene: 12. CDR1 and CDR2 (germline): SGHKS, YYEKEE (reference sequence). The CDR3 runs 16 residues. DNA for the CDR3: TGTGCCAGCAGCCCCAACGGGGGGGGGCGAATCTACGAGCAGTACTTC. Translation gives CASSPNGGGRIYEQYF.

The chain recombines TRBV5-1 with TRBJ1-5; 8 bases align to TRBD1. Germline V gene data show CDR1 as SGHRS and CDR2 as YFSETQ. The CDR3 has 15 amino acids. V lost 4 bases, J lost 5 bases, and 8 bases stayed unmatched. The CDR3 sequence is CASSQGTGPHQPQHF. CDR3 in DNA: TGCGCCAGCAGCCAAGGGACAGGTCCTCATCAGCCCCAGCATTTT.

The chain joins TRBV4-3 to TRBJ1-4; D not resolved. V was pared by 0 bases and J by 8 bases, with 16 bases between. Germline CDR1 reads LGHNA; CDR2 reads YSLEER. This CDR3 has 16 residues. The DNA for the CDR3 is TGCGCCAGCAGCCAAGAATATGGCACCGGGTTCGAAAAACTGTTTTTT. Amino acid sequence: CASSQEYGTGFEKLFF.

The V call is TRBV9, the J call TRBJ2-7; D possibly corresponds to TRBD2 (5 bases). V lost 2 bases, J lost 0 bases, and 6 bases lay in between. The CDR3 runs to 13 residues. CDR1 is SGDLS, CDR2 YYNGEE, per germline. This CDR3 is CASSVGLSYEQYF. As DNA, the CDR3 is TGTGCCAGCAGCGTCGGACTCTCCTACGAGCAGTACTTC. The variable domain in full, with the rest retrieved from reference TRBV9 and TRBJ2-7, is DSGVTQTPKHLITATGQRVTLRCSPRSGDLSVYWYQQSLDQGLQFLIQYYNGEERAKGNILERFSAQQFPDLHSELNLSSLELGDSALYFCASSVGLSYEQYFGPGTRLTVT.

The chain recombines TRBV7-9 with TRBJ1-2; 11 bases are shared with TRBD1. Germline V gene data show CDR1 as SEHNR and CDR2 as FQNEAQ (reference sequence). The length of the CDR3 is 19 residues. Germline trimming cut 5 bases from V and 8 bases from J; bases unmatched to any gene: 22. CDR3 nucleotides: TGTGCCAGCAGCCGATTAACTCCGACCAGGACAGGGGGCGCCTACGGCTACACCTTC. It translates to CASSRLTPTRTGGAYGYTF.

The genes are TRBV9 and TRBJ2-7; TRBD1 matches 7 bases. CDR1 SGDLS and CDR2 YYNGEE come from the germline V gene. This CDR3 region has 15 residues. V shed 0 bases, J shed 1 base, and the junction held 4 bases outside the gene matches. The CDR3 protein is CASSVEQGISYEQYF. CDR3 DNA: TGTGCCAGCAGCGTAGAACAGGGGATATCCTACGAGCAGTACTTC.

The CDR3 coding sequence is TGTGCCAGCAGCCCGGGACTAGCGGGAGCCCTCCGGAGTGAGCAGTTCTTC. Residues: CASSPGLAGALRSEQFF. V is TRBV28 and J is TRBJ2-1, with 14 bases fitting TRBD2. This CDR3 contains 17 residues. Losses at the gene ends were 6 bases for V and 9 bases for J; bases not matched to a gene: 13. Germline lookup yields CDR1 MDHEN and CDR2 SYDVKM.

The genes are TRBV13 and TRBJ1-1; D is undetermined. The CDR3 contains 16 residues. V was trimmed by 6 bases and J by 1 base, leaving 18 bases between them. CDR1 is PRHDT, CDR2 FYEKMQ, per germline (reference sequence). The CDR3 region is CASSVFPRGPNTEAFF. DNA for the CDR3: TGTGCCAGCAGTGTATTCCCCCGCGGCCCGAACACTGAAGCTTTCTTT.

This sequence joins TRBV7-2 and TRBJ2-6; D uncertain. The CDR3 consists of 16 residues. Germline V gene lookup returns CDR1 SGHTA and CDR2 FQGNSA. The ends were cut back, 7 bases at V and 0 bases at J, with 13 bases in the middle. CDR3 nucleotides: TGTGCCAGCACCACTTACGCAAACTCTGGGGCCAACGTCCTGACTTTC. As protein: CASTTYANSGANVLTF.

The chain recombines TRBV9 with TRBJ1-2; the match to TRBD1 covers 9 bases. Germline V gene sequence: CDR1 SGDLS, CDR2 YYNGEE. The CDR3 has 14 amino acids. Trimming took 4 bases from V and 2 from J; bases not matched to a gene: 3. For the CDR3, the DNA is TGTGCCAGCAGCCGGGACAGGGCAAACTATGGCTACACCTTC. It yields the protein CASSRDRANYGYTF.

The V call is TRBV27, the J call TRBJ2-5; TRBD1 might be the D (5 bases). Germline loops: CDR1 MNHEY, CDR2 SMNVEV (reference sequence). The ends were cut back, 8 bases at V and 2 bases at J, with 9 bases in the middle. This CDR3 comprises 12 residues. The CDR3 DNA sequence: TGTGCCAGCTCAGGGCAGCAAGAGACCCAGTACTTC. It specifies CASSGQQETQYF.

The rearrangement links TRBV27 to TRBJ2-1; 14 nucleotides align to TRBD2. Trimming at V came to 8 bases and at J to 9 bases, leaving 6 bases not matched to a gene. Germline V gives CDR1 MNHEY, CDR2 SMNVEV (reference sequence). This CDR3 spans 14 amino acids. Written as DNA, the CDR3 is TGTGCCAGCCGCAGACTAGCGGGAGGGCTTGAGCAGTTCTTC. It is translated as CASRRLAGGLEQFF.

This rearrangement joins TRBV6-6 to TRBJ2-7; 14 bases map to TRBD2. The CDR3 is made up of 15 amino acids. Germline CDR1 and CDR2: MNHNY and SVGAGI (reference sequence). J lost 6 bases, V lost 2 bases, and 3 bases had no gene match. CDR3: CASSYPGTSGSEQYF. In DNA, the CDR3 is TGTGCCAGCAGTTACCCTGGGACTAGCGGGAGCGAGCAGTACTTC.

The rearrangement joins TRBV10-1 to TRBJ2-3; tentative D call: TRBD1 (6 bases). The CDR3 consists of 15 residues. Deletions cut 3 bases from V and 6 bases from J, with 16 bases between. CDR1 and CDR2 (germline): WNHNN, SYGVQD (reference sequence). In DNA, the CDR3 is TGCGCCAGCAGTGATCAGGCGGCAGGGGCGGATACGCAGTATTTT. Protein sequence: CASSDQAAGADTQYF.

The V call is TRBV5-5, the J call TRBJ2-6; D gene unclear. The V gene lost 2 bases and the J gene lost 0 bases, with 6 bases spanning the gap. CDR1 is SGHKS and CDR2 is YYEKEE in the germline V gene (reference sequence). The CDR3 is 15 residues long. The CDR3 is CASSLLLSGANVLTF. Written as DNA, the CDR3 is TGTGCCAGCAGCTTACTGCTCTCTGGGGCCAACGTCCTGACTTTC.

The J gene is TRBJ2-6, the V gene TRBV7-2, with 7 bases identical to TRBD1. V was pared by 2 bases and J by 2 bases, with 9 bases of the junction left unmatched. CDR1 is SGHTA and CDR2 is FQGNSA in the germline V gene. This CDR3 comprises 18 residues. This CDR3 reads CASSLSSDRNPGANVLTF. CDR3 coding DNA: TGTGCCAGCAGCTTATCATCGGACAGGAACCCTGGGGCCAACGTCCTGACTTTC.

This chain uses TRBV6-6 with TRBJ2-1; TRBD2 matches 10 bases. CDR1 is MNHNY and CDR2 is SVGAGI in the germline V gene (reference sequence). The J segment lost 6 bases and the V segment lost 3 bases, leaving 5 bases of the junction unmatched. The CDR3 spans 15 residues. The CDR3 coding sequence is TGTGCCAGCAGTTATACCCTAGCGGGGGCCAATGAGCAGTTCTTC. Translated: CASSYTLAGANEQFF.

The CDR3 nucleotides are TGTGCCAGCAGCTTCGGACAGGGCATATATAGCGAGCAGTACTTC. Translating it yields CASSFGQGIYSEQYF. The J gene is TRBJ2-7, the V gene TRBV7-9, with 8 bases aligning to TRBD1. Losses at the gene ends were 3 bases for V and 6 bases for J; bases not matched to a gene: 10. The CDR3 has 15 amino acids. Looked up from germline, CDR1 is SEHNR and CDR2 is FQNEAQ (reference sequence).

The rearrangement links TRBV28 to TRBJ1-5; D gene unclear. Germline lookup yields CDR1 MDHEN and CDR2 SYDVKM. V was shortened by 8 bases and J by 1 base, with 12 bases between the two germline ends. The CDR3 loop spans 14 amino acids. The CDR3 reads CASGEVQSNQPQHF. As DNA, the CDR3 is TGTGCCAGCGGGGAGGTACAAAGCAATCAGCCCCAGCATTTT.

The rearrangement joins TRBV19 to TRBJ1-4; 11 bases agree with TRBD1. This CDR3 has 15 residues. Losses at the gene ends were 6 bases for V and 1 base for J; bases not matched to a gene: 1. CDR1 and CDR2 (germline): LNHDA, SQIVND (reference sequence). The CDR3 DNA is TGTGCCAGTAGGGGACAGGGGGAAACTAATGAAAAACTGTTTTTT. Translation gives CASRGQGETNEKLFF.

This chain joins TRBV28 and TRBJ2-7, with TRBD2 matching 9 bases. V shed 7 bases and J 7 bases; nucleotides not matched to a gene: 8. The CDR3 runs 13 residues. Germline CDR1 MDHEN, CDR2 SYDVKM. The CDR3: CASIAGGPREQYF. CDR3 nucleotide sequence: TGTGCCAGCATTGCGGGAGGGCCGAGGGAGCAGTACTTC.

V usage is TRBV9 and J usage is TRBJ2-5; D unclear. V lost 0 bases to trimming and J lost 0 bases, with 9 bases between them. The CDR3 length is 15 residues. CDR1 is SGDLS, CDR2 YYNGEE, per germline. This chain's CDR3 is CASSVDQRYQETQYF. CDR3 sequence (DNA): TGTGCCAGCAGCGTAGATCAGAGGTACCAAGAGACCCAGTACTTC.

The chain combines TRBV7-2 with TRBJ1-2, with D possibly matching TRBD1 (5 bases). This CDR3 region has 15 residues. V lost 1 base, J lost 3 bases, and 12 bases lay in between. In germline, CDR1 is SGHTA, CDR2 FQGNSA. CDR3 region: CASSLEGAQDYGYTF. The CDR3 nucleotides read TGTGCCAGCAGCTTAGAAGGGGCCCAAGACTATGGCTACACCTTC.

The chain uses TRBV6-1 and TRBJ2-1, with 9 bases fitting TRBD2. Germline loops: CDR1 MNHNS, CDR2 SASEGT. The CDR3 loop spans 16 amino acids. The ends lost 0 bases at V and 4 bases at J; junction bases unmatched: 4. The CDR3 sequence: CASSEAQAGGYNEQFF. The CDR3 DNA reads as TGTGCCAGCAGTGAAGCGCAAGCGGGAGGTTACAATGAGCAGTTCTTC.